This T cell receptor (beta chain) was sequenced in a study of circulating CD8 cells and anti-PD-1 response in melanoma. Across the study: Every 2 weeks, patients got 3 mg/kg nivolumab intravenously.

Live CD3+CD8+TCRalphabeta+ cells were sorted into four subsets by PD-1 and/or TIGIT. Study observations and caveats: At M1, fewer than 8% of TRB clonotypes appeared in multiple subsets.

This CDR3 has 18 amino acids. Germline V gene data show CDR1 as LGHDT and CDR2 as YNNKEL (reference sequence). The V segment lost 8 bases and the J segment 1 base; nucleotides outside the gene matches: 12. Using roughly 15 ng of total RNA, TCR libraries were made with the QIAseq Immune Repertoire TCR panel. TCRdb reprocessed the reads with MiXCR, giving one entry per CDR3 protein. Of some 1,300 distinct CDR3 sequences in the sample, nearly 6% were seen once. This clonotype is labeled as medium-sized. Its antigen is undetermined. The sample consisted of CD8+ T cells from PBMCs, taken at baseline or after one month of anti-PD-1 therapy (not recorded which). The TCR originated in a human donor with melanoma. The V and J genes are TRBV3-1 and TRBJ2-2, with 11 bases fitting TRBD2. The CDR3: CASGVLAGALMNTGELFF. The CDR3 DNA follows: TGTGCCAGCGGCGTACTAGCGGGGGCCCTAATGAACACCGGGGAGCTGTTTTTT.